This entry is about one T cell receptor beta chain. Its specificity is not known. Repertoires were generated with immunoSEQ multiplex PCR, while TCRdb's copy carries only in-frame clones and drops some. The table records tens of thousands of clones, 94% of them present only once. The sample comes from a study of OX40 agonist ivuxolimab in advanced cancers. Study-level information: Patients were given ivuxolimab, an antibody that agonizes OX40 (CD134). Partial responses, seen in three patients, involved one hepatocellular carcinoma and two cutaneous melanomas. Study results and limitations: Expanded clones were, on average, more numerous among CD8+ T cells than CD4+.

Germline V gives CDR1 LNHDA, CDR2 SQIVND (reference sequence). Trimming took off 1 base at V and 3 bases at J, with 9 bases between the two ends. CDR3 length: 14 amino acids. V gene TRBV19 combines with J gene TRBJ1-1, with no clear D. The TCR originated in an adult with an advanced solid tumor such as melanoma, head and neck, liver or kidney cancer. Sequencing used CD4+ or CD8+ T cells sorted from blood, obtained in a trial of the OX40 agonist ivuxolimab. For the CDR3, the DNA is TGTGCCAGTAGTATAGGAGGGAGTCACACTGAAGCTTTCTTT. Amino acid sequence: CASSIGGSHTEAFF.